These 26 T cell receptor beta chains came from one sample sequenced in a study of blood T cells in healthy people across ages. Next came a second PCR, run for about 6 to 12 cycles, which used a sample-barcoded 5' primer along with a J-beta primer mix. One entry per CDR3 protein results from TCRdb running MiXCR on the 5' RACE reads. Of approximately 1,000,000 distinct CDR3 sequences in the sample, around 43% are singletons; the top ten hold 18%. Sequencing input: blood. The receptors here all came from a woman aged 55-69 years in good health.

Many counts were recorded for this clonotype. The J gene is TRBJ2-7, the V gene TRBV5-6; TRBD2 agrees at 8 bases. Germline V gene lookup returns CDR1 SGHDT and CDR2 YYEEEE. The CDR3 is made up of 16 amino acids. Germline trimming cut 3 bases from V and 4 bases from J; bases unmatched to any gene: 12. CDR3 sequence reads: CASSSTRGSGKYEQYF. The CDR3 DNA follows: TGTGCCAGCAGCTCAACGAGGGGTAGCGGGAAATACGAGCAGTACTTC.

CDR3 region: CASSPNRAEAFF. As DNA, the CDR3 is TGTGCCAGCAGCCCAAACCGGGCTGAAGCTTTCTTT. This chain links TRBV7-9 with TRBJ1-1; D gene uncertain. Trimming stripped 5 bases from V and 6 bases from J, with 10 bases between. This CDR3 region has 12 residues. The germline V gene encodes CDR1 SEHNR and CDR2 FQNEAQ (reference sequence). The variable domain in full, completed from reference TRBV7-9 and TRBJ1-1, reads DTGVSQNPRHKITKRGQNVTFRCDPISEHNRLYWYRQTLGQGPEFLTYFQNEAQLEKSRLLSDRFSAERPKGSFSTLEIQRTEQGDSAMYLCASSPNRAEAFFGQGTRLTVV.

On this clonotype itself: A much larger clone lies a single base off, so this may be a read error. V usage is TRBV9 and J usage is TRBJ2-7; possibly TRBD2 for D (5 bases). TRBJ2-5 explains the end of the DNA better; the J call may be wrong. The CDR3 has 12 residues. Germline V gives CDR1 SGDLS, CDR2 YYNGEE. The CDR3: CANSVEGETQYF. As DNA, the CDR3 is TGTGCCAACAGCGTAGAGGGTGAGACCCAGTACTTC.

V and J are TRBV11-2 and TRBJ1-4; 10 nucleotides agree with TRBD1. The V and J ends lost 6 bases and 4 bases, in that order; junction bases with no gene match: 5. CDR1 is SGHAT and CDR2 is FQNNGV in the germline V gene. This CDR3 is 15 amino acids long. The CDR3 here is CASRHWDRGNEKLFF. The CDR3 DNA reads as TGTGCCAGCAGGCACTGGGACAGGGGTAATGAAAAACTGTTTTTT.

This clonotype was seen a few times. CDR3 sequence reads: CASSQRYTDTQYF. Written as DNA, the CDR3 is TGTGCCAGCAGCCAGCGGTACACAGATACGCAGTATTTT. This chain connects TRBV3-1 to TRBJ2-3, with D hard to call. Germline V CDR1 and CDR2: LGHDT, YNNKEL (reference sequence). V lost 3 bases and J 2 bases, leaving 6 bases between the germline ends. The CDR3 extends over 13 amino acids.

The J gene is TRBJ2-3, the V gene TRBV12-3 or TRBV12-4; the match to TRBD2 covers 8 bases. The CDR3 loop spans 14 amino acids. After removal of 5 bases from V and 4 bases from J, the junction contained 5 bases not matched to a gene. The CDR3 DNA is TGTGCCAGCAGTATTAGCGGGACCCCAGATACGCAGTATTTT. This codes for CASSISGTPDTQYF.

The chain uses TRBV12-3 or TRBV12-4 and TRBJ1-2; D is unresolved. Trimming shortened V by 8 bases and J by 4 bases, and 11 bases separated the two germline ends. The CDR3 is 12 amino acids. The CDR3, as DNA: TGTGCCAGCGACCGGGCGGGCTATGGCTACACCTTC. Encoded protein: CASDRAGYGYTF.

Remarks on this clonotype: Since a much larger clone is just one base distant, this may be a read error. V gene TRBV29-1 combines with J gene TRBJ2-1; TRBD2 is a possible D gene (5 bases). Germline CDR1 reads SQVTM; CDR2 reads ANQGSEA. The CDR3 loop spans 14 amino acids. Trimming took 4 bases from V and 4 from J, leaving 14 bases between them. The CDR3 region has the DNA TGCAGCGTTGGAAGGACTGGCGGATACAATGAGCAGTTCTTC. This gives the protein CSVGRTGGYNEQFF.

The V gene is TRBV28, the J gene TRBJ1-6; D remains ambiguous. From germline, CDR1 is MDHEN and CDR2 SYDVKM. Trimming took off 1 base at V and 9 bases at J, with 4 bases between the two ends. This CDR3 has 12 amino acids. CDR3 region: CASSLLVSPLHF. As DNA, the CDR3 is TGTGCCAGCAGTTTATTGGTTTCACCCCTCCACTTT.

This clonotype was seen only a few times. The chain combines TRBV20-1 with TRBJ2-7; 9 bases fit TRBD1. V dropped 6 bases and J dropped 0; count of bases not matched to a gene: 6. The CDR3 is made up of 14 amino acids. CDR1 is DFQATT, CDR2 SNEGSKA, per germline (reference sequence). CDR3 DNA sequence: TGCAGTGCGCAGGGACAGGGCAGCTCCTACGAGCAGTACTTC. Translation: CSAQGQGSSYEQYF.

In this sample, this clonotype turned up a few times. The chain uses TRBV28 and TRBJ2-4; 7 positions agree with TRBD1. V trimming: 6 bases; J trimming: 0 bases; junction bases outside the gene matches: 8. The CDR3 contains 16 residues. Germline V CDR1 and CDR2: MDHEN, SYDVKM. The CDR3, as DNA: TGTGCCAGCAGAGAGACAGGGTTCATAGCCAAAAACATTCAGTACTTC. This translates into CASRETGFIAKNIQYF.

This CDR3 reads CASSPPNSGANVLTF. DNA for the CDR3: TGTGCCAGCAGTCCGCCTAATTCCGGGGCCAACGTCCTGACTTTC. V is TRBV12-3 or TRBV12-4 and J is TRBJ2-6; unclear D gene. Trimming pared 5 bases from V and 4 bases from J, leaving 12 bases between. There are 15 residues in the CDR3.

The chain carries TRBV29-1 and TRBJ1-1; TRBD1 matches at 7 bases. CDR3 length equals 14 residues. Germline CDR1 is SQVTM and CDR2 is ANQGSEA. Trimming took 6 bases from V and 1 from J; bases not matched to a gene: 8. DNA for the CDR3: TGCAGCGTCGGTTTTACAGGGGAGAACACTGAAGCTTTCTTT. Its protein product is CSVGFTGENTEAFF.

The chain combines TRBV20-1 with TRBJ2-7; 9 nucleotides match TRBD2. Germline trimming cut 3 bases from V and 2 bases from J; bases unmatched to any gene: 11. CDR3 size: 16 residues. Germline loops: CDR1 DFQATT, CDR2 SNEGSKA (reference sequence). The CDR3 nucleotides read TGCAGTGCTAGGGGCGGGAGGGCCCTTTCCCCCTACGAGCAGTACTTC. Its translation is CSARGGRALSPYEQYF.

The V call is TRBV28, the J call TRBJ1-3; no definite D call. The germline V and J ends were trimmed by 3 bases and 0 bases, with 6 bases remaining between them. Germline CDR1 and CDR2: MDHEN and SYDVKM. This CDR3 region has 14 residues. The CDR3, as DNA: TGTGCCAGCAGTTTCACGGTCTCTGGAAACACCATATATTTT. Translating gives CASSFTVSGNTIYF.

This clonotype was seen a handful of times. The V call is TRBV27, the J call TRBJ1-4; D is possibly TRBD1 (6 bases). The CDR3 contains 14 residues. With 4 bases removed from V and 8 bases from J, the gap between germline ends came to 14 bases. Germline lookup yields CDR1 MNHEY and CDR2 SMNVEV (reference sequence). The CDR3 nucleotides are TGTGCCAGCAGTTGGAGCAGGGGCGAAGAAAAACTGTTTTTT. It specifies CASSWSRGEEKLFF.

The V and J genes are TRBV6-1 and TRBJ2-1, with 7 bases aligning to TRBD2. This CDR3 contains 16 residues. V lost 4 bases to trimming and J lost 2 bases; unmatched junction nucleotides: 8. Per germline, CDR1 MNHNS and CDR2 SASEGT. The CDR3 bases are TGTGCCAGCAGTGCCCCCCTGGCGGGAGCCTACAATGAGCAGTTCTTC. This encodes CASSAPLAGAYNEQFF.

The chain joins TRBV14 to TRBJ2-1, with D tentatively TRBD1 (7 bases). V was pared by 3 bases and J by 2 bases, with 14 bases between. The CDR3 length is 16 residues. Germline V gene lookup returns CDR1 SGHDN and CDR2 FVKESK. The DNA for the CDR3 is TGTGCCAGCAGCCACCTGCGGGACAGTACCTACAATGAGCAGTTCTTC. Translated: CASSHLRDSTYNEQFF.

This clonotype was observed many times. The chain uses TRBV29-1 and TRBJ2-3, with D unclear. Per the germline V gene, CDR1 is SQVTM and CDR2 is ANQGSEA. Trimming took off 1 base at V and 4 bases at J, with 3 bases between the two ends. The CDR3 is 11 amino acids. CDR3: CSVEGSDTQYF. In nucleotides, the CDR3 is TGCAGCGTTGAAGGGTCAGATACGCAGTATTTT.

V and J are TRBV18 and TRBJ1-5; tentative D call: TRBD1 (5 bases). The length of the CDR3 is 14 residues. V dropped 2 bases and J dropped 4 bases, with 9 bases sitting between them. Germline CDR1 and CDR2: KGHSH and LQKENI. The CDR3 DNA is TGTGCCAGCTCACCATTGGCAGGGAATCAGCCCCAGCATTTT. This sequence encodes CASSPLAGNQPQHF.

This clonotype was seen a few times. The chain has TRBV6-2 or TRBV6-3 and TRBJ2-7; 7 bases map to TRBD2. V dropped 3 bases and J dropped 1; count of bases not matched to a gene: 3. CDR1 is MNHEY, CDR2 SVGEGT, per germline. This CDR3 comprises 14 residues. The CDR3, as DNA: TGTGCCAGCAGTTATGAGGGACTATCCTACGAGCAGTACTTC. Translating it yields CASSYEGLSYEQYF.

Comment on this clonotype: A much larger clonotype is one base distant, so this may be a read error. The chain links TRBV9 to TRBJ2-3, with D possibly TRBD1 on 6 matching bases. Germline CDR1 reads SGDLS; CDR2 reads YYNGEE. The CDR3 runs 14 residues. V was shortened by 3 bases and J by 2 bases, with 10 bases between the two germline ends. The CDR3, as DNA: TGTGCCAGCAGCGCAGACAGGACCACAGATACGCAGTATTTT. Protein: CASSADRTTDTQYF. The whole variable domain, remainder taken from reference TRBV9 and TRBJ2-3, is DSGVTQTPKHLITATGQRVTLRCSPRSGDLSVYWYQQSLDQGLQFLIQYYNGEERAKGNILERFSAQQFPDLHSELNLSSLELGDSALYFCASSADRTTDTQYFGPGTRLTVL.

This clonotype was observed many times. The rearrangement uses TRBV29-1 and TRBJ1-1; no reliable D call. CDR1 is SQVTM, CDR2 ANQGSEA, per germline. V was pared by 7 bases and J by 1 base, with 10 bases between. This CDR3 contains 12 residues. CDR3 nucleotide sequence: TGCAGCGCTAAGGCCTCGAACACTGAAGCTTTCTTT. Translation: CSAKASNTEAFF.

In its sample, this clonotype was seen once. The chain uses TRBV30 and TRBJ2-1; 8 bases are a match to TRBD1. Germline CDR1 reads GTSNPN; CDR2 reads SVGIG (reference sequence). CDR3 length: 12 amino acids. V shed 5 bases and J 7 bases; nucleotides not matched to a gene: 4. The CDR3 loop reads CAWDQGANEQFF. The DNA for the CDR3 is TGTGCCTGGGATCAGGGGGCTAATGAGCAGTTCTTC.

This clonotype was detected a few times. The V gene is TRBV27, the J gene TRBJ2-5; TRBD2 aligns across 8 bases. The assigned J gene may be wrong: the sequence end matches TRBJ2-7 better. The CDR3 has 13 amino acids. CDR1 is MNHEY, CDR2 SMNVEV, per germline (reference sequence). DNA for the CDR3: TGTGCCAGCAGTCGGGGGGGGAGGTACGAGCAGTACTTC. Translating it yields CASSRGGRYEQYF.

V and J are TRBV27 and TRBJ2-7; D call uncertain. V gave up 2 bases and J gave up 7 bases, with 18 bases separating them. The CDR3 spans 15 residues. Germline V lookup: CDR1 MNHEY, CDR2 SMNVEV (reference sequence). CDR3 DNA: TGTGCCAGCAGTTTAAGCTCCAGCTCCTACAATGAGCAGTACTTC. It codes for CASSLSSSSYNEQYF.